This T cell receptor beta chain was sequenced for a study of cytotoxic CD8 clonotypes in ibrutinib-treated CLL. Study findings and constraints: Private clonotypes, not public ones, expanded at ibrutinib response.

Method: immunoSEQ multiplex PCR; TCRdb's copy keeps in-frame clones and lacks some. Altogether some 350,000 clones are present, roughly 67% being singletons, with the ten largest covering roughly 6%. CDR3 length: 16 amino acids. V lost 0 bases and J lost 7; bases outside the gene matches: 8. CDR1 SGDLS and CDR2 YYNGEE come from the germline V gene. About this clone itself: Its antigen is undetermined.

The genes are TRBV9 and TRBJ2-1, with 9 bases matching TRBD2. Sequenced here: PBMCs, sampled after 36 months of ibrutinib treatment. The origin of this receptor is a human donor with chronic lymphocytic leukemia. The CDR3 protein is CASSVGPGLAWNEQFF. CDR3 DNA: TGTGCCAGCAGCGTAGGTCCCGGACTAGCGTGGAATGAGCAGTTCTTC.